This T cell receptor beta chain emerged from a study of CD8+ T cells in alopecia areata. Study details: Tofacitinib administration to treated patients was oral, at 5 to 10 mg twice daily. Study-level points and caveats: Mice showed clearer TCR sharing than patients did, a gap that was possibly HLA-related. Under tofacitinib, numerous expanded lesional clonotypes remained detectable in scalp and blood.

Treatment noted: oral pan-JAK inhibitor, 5-10 mg twice daily. V was shortened by 4 bases and J by 0 bases, with 10 bases between the two germline ends. Looked up from germline, CDR1 is SGHRS and CDR2 is YFSETQ. The length of the CDR3 is 15 residues. Sequencing used cDNA as its template, made by extracting RNA and reverse transcribing it. The assay was immunoSEQ multiplex PCR, and TCRdb's table has in-frame clones only and misses some. The profile shows around 300,000 clones, around three fifths of them singletons. As regards this clone: What it binds is unknown.

The sequence was collected from a human donor with alopecia areata. The chain employs TRBV5-1 and TRBJ2-2; D is ambiguous. The sequencing used CD4+ T cells sorted from blood, collected around week 52, from a patient treated with tofacitinib. The CDR3 sequence: CASSPTTTNTGELFF. DNA for the CDR3: TGCGCCAGCAGCCCTACTACCACGAACACCGGGGAGCTGTTTTTT.